Detailed here is one TCR beta chain. The target of this receptor is not known. Base qualities were left out, and no much larger clone turns up one base away. The record originates from a study of blood T cell repertoires in COVID-19 (dated by TCRdb to about 2020). Describing the broader study: Collaborator samples came from the United States, Italy and Spain and covered acute and convalescent phases of COVID-19. The material from the prospective study consisted of cDNA or gDNA derived from T cells, B-cell-depleted T cells, or PBMCs. Deeply sampled blood TCRbeta repertoires from subjects exposed to, actively infected with, or recovered from COVID-19 were included in the dataset. A freely available public database, intended as a resource for researchers studying the immune response to SARS-CoV-2, is where the repertoires were released. Samples came from the ongoing ImmuneRACE study (first 160 participants) plus 1,254 subjects from 6 global collaborators. Sample metadata almost always included a de-identified subject ID, COVID-19 status, age in years and sex. Where HLA class I and class II types were available, the types were taken from metadata supplied by the sample provider, not from assay-based typing. The study at large found these results: The quantity of clinical and demographic metadata differed by source and by participant and was supplied without curation.

Collaborating institutions collected whole blood in K2EDTA tubes following their own protocols. For TCRbeta analysis, collaborators shipped samples as frozen whole blood, isolated PBMCs, or DNA extracted from either of those sample types. TCRbeta CDR3 regions were amplified from genomic DNA by means of the immunoSEQ Assay, a bias-controlled multiplex PCR. Per the original workflow: The number of nucleated cells in each sample was estimated by amplification of reference gene primers within the assay. To quantify the absolute abundance of each unique TCRbeta CDR3 rearrangement, sequence reads were collapsed and filtered. For each sample, productive Simpson clonality was calculated as the square root of Simpson's diversity index over productive rearrangements. The table was pulled from immuneACCESS by TCRdb, which kept in-frame rearrangements only. Such tables lose some clones; where checked, under half of the loss comes from unresolved V genes, and the rest has no known cause. V and J calls plus clone size are reproduced from that table; the DNA served to infer D and trimming. The sample records 250,000 to 300,000 clones, around 89% of which are singletons. The ten top clones hold approximately 12% of the sample.

Sample: peripheral blood. The source of this sequence is a woman aged 60-70 years with acute or convalescent COVID-19.

The nucleotide sequence is TGTGCCAGCAGCCCTACAGGGGGCCCGGATTCACCCCTCCACTTT. Translated, it reads CASSPTGGPDSPLHF. The chain is encoded by TRBV7-3 joined to TRBJ1-6; TRBD1 lines up with 9 middle nucleotides. The germline V gene gives CDR1 as SGHTA and CDR2 as FQGTGA. The CDR3 numbers 15 residues from cysteine through phenylalanine. The only DNA kept is the CDR3, 45 bases in frame from the first base. Germline trimming: 5 bases from V, 8 bases from J; junction bases outside gene matches: 7. The CDR3 plus the reference TRBV7-3 and TRBJ1-6 genes for the other parts give the full variable domain: GAGVSQTPSNKVTEKGKYVELRCDPISGHTALYWYRQSLGQGPEFLIYFQGTGAADDSGLPNDRFFAVRPEGSVSTLKIQRTERGDSAVYLCASSPTGGPDSPLHFGNGTRLTVT.